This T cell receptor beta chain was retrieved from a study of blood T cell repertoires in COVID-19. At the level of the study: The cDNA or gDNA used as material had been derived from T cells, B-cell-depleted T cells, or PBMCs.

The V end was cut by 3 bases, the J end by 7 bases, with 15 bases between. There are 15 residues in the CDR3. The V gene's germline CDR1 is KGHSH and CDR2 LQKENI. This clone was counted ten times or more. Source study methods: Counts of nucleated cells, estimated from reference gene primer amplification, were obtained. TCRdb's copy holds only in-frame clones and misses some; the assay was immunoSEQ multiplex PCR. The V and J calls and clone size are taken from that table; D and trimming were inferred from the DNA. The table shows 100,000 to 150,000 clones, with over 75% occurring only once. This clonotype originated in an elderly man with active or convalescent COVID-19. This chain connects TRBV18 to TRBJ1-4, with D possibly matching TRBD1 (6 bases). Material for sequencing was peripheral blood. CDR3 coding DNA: TGTGCCAGCTCACCGTCGACAGGCGAGACTGAAAAACTGTTTTTT. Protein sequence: CASSPSTGETEKLFF.